This entry lists 3 T cell receptor beta chains sequenced from one sample in a study of Tregs in tolerant kidney transplant recipients. Sequencing used immunoSEQ multiplex PCR; TCRdb keeps in-frame clones, though not all of them. The repertoire holds some 88,000 clones, more than 80% seen once, with 4.7% in the top ten. The sample taken for sequencing was CD8+ T cells from blood. These receptors all stem from a human donor in good health.

This sequence joins TRBV27 and TRBJ2-1; tentative D call: TRBD2 (5 bases). V gave up 5 bases and J gave up 7 bases, with 15 bases separating them. CDR1 and CDR2 (germline): MNHEY, SMNVEV (reference sequence). The CDR3 contains 14 residues. This chain's CDR3 is CASSPRDVWNEQFF. The CDR3 DNA is TGTGCCAGCAGTCCCCGGGATGTATGGAATGAGCAGTTCTTC.

This clone has only one observation. The J gene is TRBJ2-1, the V gene TRBV27; the D is unclear. Germline V CDR1 and CDR2: MNHEY, SMNVEV (reference sequence). The CDR3 sequence is 15 residues long. Trimming left V 6 bases short and J 6 bases short, with 18 bases between. The CDR3 protein is CASSTLGVTGNEQFF. CDR3 sequence (DNA): TGTGCCAGCAGCACTTTAGGTGTGACGGGCAATGAGCAGTTCTTC.

V gene TRBV6-5 combines with J gene TRBJ1-1, with D tentatively TRBD1 (6 bases). The germline V gene has CDR1 MNHEY and CDR2 SVGAGI. The ends were cut back, 6 bases at V and 4 bases at J, with 12 bases in the middle. This CDR3 is built from 13 residues. CDR3 region: CASSFRGSTEAFF. The DNA of the CDR3 is TGTGCCAGCAGCTTCAGGGGAAGCACTGAAGCTTTCTTT.